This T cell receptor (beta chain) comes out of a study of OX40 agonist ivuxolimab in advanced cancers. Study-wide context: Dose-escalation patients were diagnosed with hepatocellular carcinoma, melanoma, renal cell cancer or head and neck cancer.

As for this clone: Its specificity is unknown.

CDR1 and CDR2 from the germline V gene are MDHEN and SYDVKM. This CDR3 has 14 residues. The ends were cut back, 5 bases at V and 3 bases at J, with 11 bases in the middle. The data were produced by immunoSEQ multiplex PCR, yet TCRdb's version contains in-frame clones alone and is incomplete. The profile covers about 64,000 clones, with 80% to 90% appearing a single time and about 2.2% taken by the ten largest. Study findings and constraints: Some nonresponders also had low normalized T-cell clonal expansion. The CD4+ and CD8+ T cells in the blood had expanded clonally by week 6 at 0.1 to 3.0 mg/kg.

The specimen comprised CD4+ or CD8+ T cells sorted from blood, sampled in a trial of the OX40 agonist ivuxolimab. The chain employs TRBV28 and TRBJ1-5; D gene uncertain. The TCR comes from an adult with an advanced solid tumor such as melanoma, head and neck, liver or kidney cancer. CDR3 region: CASSDAGSNQPQHF. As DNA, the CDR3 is TGTGCCAGCAGTGACGCGGGGTCCAATCAGCCCCAGCATTTT.